Reported below is one T cell receptor beta chain. Method: immunoSEQ multiplex PCR; TCRdb's copy keeps in-frame clones and lacks some. The sample has about 64,000 clones, around 90% seen once. This sample is drawn from a study of OX40 agonist ivuxolimab in advanced cancers. Turning to the study itself: A mean age of roughly 60 years, range roughly 20 to 79, was recorded, and 70% to 85% were male.

CDR1 is LNHNV and CDR2 is YYDKDF in the germline V gene (reference sequence). This CDR3 region has 15 residues. J lost 0 bases, V lost 3 bases, and 5 bases had no gene match. The sequencing used CD4+ or CD8+ T cells sorted from blood, collected in a trial of the OX40 agonist ivuxolimab. The TCR was taken from an adult with an advanced solid tumor such as melanoma, head and neck, liver or kidney cancer. The V gene is TRBV15, the J gene TRBJ2-7; TRBD1 agrees at 7 bases. The CDR3 DNA reads TGTGCCACCAGCAGTCAGACAGGGAGCTCCTACGAGCAGTACTTC. This sequence encodes CATSSQTGSSYEQYF.